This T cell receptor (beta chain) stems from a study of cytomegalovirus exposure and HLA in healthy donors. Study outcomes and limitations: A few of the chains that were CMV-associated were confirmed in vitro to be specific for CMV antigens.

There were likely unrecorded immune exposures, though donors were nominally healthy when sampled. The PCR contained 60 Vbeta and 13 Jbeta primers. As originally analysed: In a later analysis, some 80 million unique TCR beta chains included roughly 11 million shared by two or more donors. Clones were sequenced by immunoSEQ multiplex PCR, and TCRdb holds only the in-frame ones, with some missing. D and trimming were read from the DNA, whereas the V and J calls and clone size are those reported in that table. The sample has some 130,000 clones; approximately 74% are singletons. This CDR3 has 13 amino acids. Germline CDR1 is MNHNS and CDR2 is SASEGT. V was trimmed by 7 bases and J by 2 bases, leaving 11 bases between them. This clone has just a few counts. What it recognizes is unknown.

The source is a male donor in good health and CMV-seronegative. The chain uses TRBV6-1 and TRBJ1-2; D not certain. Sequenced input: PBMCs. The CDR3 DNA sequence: TGTGCCAGCACAGAGGGCGTGAACTATGGCTACACCTTC. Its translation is CASTEGVNYGYTF.